Listed below are T cell receptor beta chains from one sample, sequenced in a study of human T cells and chemical hapten exposure. TCRdb reprocessed the RACE reads via MiXCR and lists one record per CDR3 protein. The sample has tens of thousands of distinct CDR3 sequences, less than 8% seen once. Sequenced material: whole blood, taken in connection with sensitization to the hapten diphenylcyclopropenone (DPC). These receptors originate from a woman aged 25 to 39 with alopecia areata. Some clones in this sample may be carry-over from other donors' samples. Each CDR3 is given with its conserved first and last residue. Each record gives: D gene, clone size, V gene, J gene, CDR3 DNA, CDR3 protein. The D gene is left open where the match is weak. The size entry is marked missing in some rows and otherwise reads once, few, many or a size class.

d_gene: .
abundance: .
v_gene: TRBV7-9
j_gene: TRBJ1-4
CDR3nt: TGTGCCAGCAGCTCGACAGGACCTGAAAAACTGTTTTTT
CDR3aa: CASSSTGPEKLFF

d_gene: .
abundance: many
v_gene: TRBV30
j_gene: TRBJ1-5
CDR3nt: TGTGCCTGGAGTGGTGGGGGCAATCAGCCCCAGCATTTT
CDR3aa: CAWSGGGNQPQHF

d_gene: .
abundance: many
v_gene: TRBV29-1
j_gene: TRBJ2-5
CDR3nt: TGCAGCGTTGCGGGCAGTGGAGGACAAGAGACCCAGTACTTC
CDR3aa: CSVAGSGGQETQYF

d_gene: .
abundance: many
v_gene: TRBV21-1
j_gene: TRBJ2-7
CDR3nt: TGTGCCAGCAGCAAAGAAGGAGGGTATAGTTTGACGAAGAGGACATCCCCCTCCTACGAGCAGTACTTC
CDR3aa: CASSKEGGYSLTKRTSPSYEQYF

d_gene: .
abundance: few
v_gene: TRBV20-1
j_gene: TRBJ1-2
CDR3nt: TGCAGTACACCCGGGAGGGGCGGCTATGGCTACACCTTC
CDR3aa: CSTPGRGGYGYTF

d_gene: TRBD2
abundance: few
v_gene: TRBV7-6
j_gene: TRBJ2-1
CDR3nt: TGTGCCAGCAGCTTAAACCCCAACCCGGGGGGGCGCTGGCCTGAGCAGTTCTTC
CDR3aa: CASSLNPNPGGRWPEQFF

d_gene: .
abundance: .
v_gene: TRBV6-5
j_gene: TRBJ1-1
CDR3nt: TGTGCCAGCAGTCAGGACGGGAACACTGAAGCTTTCTTT
CDR3aa: CASSQDGNTEAFF

d_gene: TRBD1
abundance: .
v_gene: TRBV18
j_gene: TRBJ2-1
CDR3nt: TGTGCCAGCTCACCCCAATCATCCGGGACAGGGTTGGGCAATGAGCAGTTCTTC
CDR3aa: CASSPQSSGTGLGNEQFF

d_gene: .
abundance: many
v_gene: TRBV7-2
j_gene: TRBJ2-7
CDR3nt: TGTGCCAGCAGCTACAGGGATGTGTACGAGCAGTACTTC
CDR3aa: CASSYRDVYEQYF

d_gene: TRBD1
abundance: many
v_gene: TRBV27
j_gene: TRBJ2-2
CDR3nt: TGTGCCAGCAGACTCGGGACAGGGGACACCGGGGAGCTGTTTTTT
CDR3aa: CASRLGTGDTGELFF

d_gene: TRBD1
abundance: few
v_gene: TRBV5-4
j_gene: TRBJ2-3
CDR3nt: TGTGCCAGCAGCTCAGACAGGGGTGGGGGAGATACGCAGTATTTT
CDR3aa: CASSSDRGGGDTQYF

d_gene: .
abundance: many
v_gene: TRBV12-3/TRBV12-4
j_gene: TRBJ2-5
CDR3nt: TGTGCCAGCAGGCCGTTAGGGGCAGTCCAAGAGACCCAGTACTTC
CDR3aa: CASRPLGAVQETQYF

d_gene: .
abundance: many
v_gene: TRBV7-9
j_gene: TRBJ1-2
CDR3nt: TGTGCCAGCAGTCCAAAGGGGCCCTATGGCTACACCTTC
CDR3aa: CASSPKGPYGYTF

d_gene: .
abundance: many
v_gene: TRBV20-1
j_gene: TRBJ2-1
CDR3nt: TGCAGTGCTAGGACTACCTTGTTAAATGAGCAGTTCTTC
CDR3aa: CSARTTLLNEQFF

d_gene: TRBD2
abundance: many
v_gene: TRBV6-1
j_gene: TRBJ2-3
CDR3nt: TGTGCCAGCCCGCGGGGGGGAGGCAGGACAGATACGCAGTATTTT
CDR3aa: CASPRGGGRTDTQYF

d_gene: .
abundance: few
v_gene: TRBV5-1
j_gene: TRBJ1-1
CDR3nt: TGCGCCAGCAGCTCCCCGAGGGGACAAGGCTTAATGAACACTGAAGCTTTCTTT
CDR3aa: CASSSPRGQGLMNTEAFF

d_gene: TRBD1
abundance: many
v_gene: TRBV5-4
j_gene: TRBJ1-6
CDR3nt: TGTGCCAGCAGCTTGACTAGGGGGCAGGGGTCACCCCTCCACTTT
CDR3aa: CASSLTRGQGSPLHF

d_gene: TRBD2
abundance: many
v_gene: TRBV10-3
j_gene: TRBJ2-7
CDR3nt: TGTGCCATCAGTGACCCGGGACTAACCGCCTACGAGCAGTACTTC
CDR3aa: CAISDPGLTAYEQYF